The 30 T cell receptor beta chains below come from one sample, sequenced in a study of radiation and T cells in renal cell carcinoma. Time point denoted: blood 4 weeks post-SBRT, at nephrectomy. Noted treatment: 15 Gy SBRT to primary tumor, nephrectomy 4 weeks later. Libraries were prepared by immunoSEQ multiplex PCR; TCRdb keeps only in-frame clonotypes and omits some of them. Seen here are 120,000 to 150,000 clones, about 88% observed once, and the top ten hold roughly 17%. Material: blood, obtained from a patient whose treatment included radiotherapy and nephrectomy. These receptors were collected from a woman aged 50 to 65 with renal cell carcinoma.

This clone was observed a few times. The chain uses TRBV6-5 and TRBJ1-4; perhaps TRBD1 as D (5 bases). With 8 bases removed from V and 1 base from J, the gap between germline ends came to 5 bases. The germline V gene encodes CDR1 MNHEY and CDR2 SVGAGI. This CDR3 is 12 amino acids long. CDR3 loop: CASQGTNEKLFF. The DNA for the CDR3 is TGTGCCAGCCAGGGAACTAATGAAAAACTGTTTTTT.

The gene calls are TRBV6-1 and TRBJ2-5; D gene ambiguous. Germline V gene sequence: CDR1 MNHNS, CDR2 SASEGT. V gave up 7 bases and J gave up 5 bases, with 20 bases separating them. CDR3 length: 15 residues. The DNA of the CDR3 is TGTGCCAGCACTTTTTCTGTGGATATGGGGGAGACCCAGTACTTC. It is translated as CASTFSVDMGETQYF.

The chain carries TRBV6-5 and TRBJ2-3; weak D call: TRBD2 (6 bases). Germline lookup yields CDR1 MNHEY and CDR2 SVGAGI. V dropped 5 bases and J dropped 2 bases, with 11 bases sitting between them. This CDR3 is 14 amino acids long. The CDR3 spells CASSLAWNTDTQYF. CDR3 bases: TGTGCCAGCAGTCTAGCGTGGAACACAGATACGCAGTATTTT.

The V gene is TRBV6-5, the J gene TRBJ2-1, with D possibly being TRBD1 (5 bases). The CDR3 loop spans 16 amino acids. Trimming removed 2 bases at V and 0 bases at J, with 11 bases between. Germline V gene sequence: CDR1 MNHEY, CDR2 SVGAGI. In DNA, the CDR3 is TGTGCCAGCAGTTACGGGGCGTCCGCCTCCTACAATGAGCAGTTCTTC. This encodes CASSYGASASYNEQFF.

The V call is TRBV18, the J call TRBJ1-5; no firm D call. There are 15 residues in the CDR3. Trimming removed 3 bases from V and 1 base from J, with 10 bases in between. CDR1 is KGHSH, CDR2 LQKENI, per germline. The CDR3, as DNA: TGTGCCAGCTCACCCCAAGGGAACAGCAATCAGCCCCAGCATTTT. This gives the protein CASSPQGNSNQPQHF.

This clone came up once. The chain uses TRBV6-1 and TRBJ1-5; weak D call: TRBD1 (6 bases). V was clipped by 4 bases and J by 4 bases, with 11 bases between them. This CDR3 region has 14 residues. The germline V gene encodes CDR1 MNHNS and CDR2 SASEGT. The CDR3 sequence is CASSGRTENQPQHF. The CDR3, as DNA: TGTGCCAGCAGTGGCCGGACAGAGAATCAGCCCCAGCATTTT.

CDR3 sequence: CASAGLSGYEQYF. In DNA form, the CDR3 reads TGTGCCAGCGCGGGACTTTCCGGCTACGAGCAGTACTTC. The chain links TRBV7-2 to TRBJ2-7; tentatively, D is TRBD2 (6 bases). Germline V CDR1 and CDR2: SGHTA, FQGNSA. Trimming stripped 8 bases from V and 3 bases from J, with 14 bases between. The CDR3 runs 13 residues.

This rearrangement joins TRBV2 to TRBJ2-3, with 8 positions matching TRBD1. J was trimmed by 2 bases and V by 0 bases; bases with no gene match: 4. The length of the CDR3 is 16 residues. CDR1 and CDR2 from the germline V gene are SNHLY and FYNNEI. The CDR3 protein is CASSEAGTGPTDTQYF. The CDR3 DNA sequence: TGTGCCAGCAGTGAAGCTGGGACAGGACCCACAGATACGCAGTATTTT.

The V and J genes are TRBV6-6 and TRBJ2-7; D unclear. The germline V and J ends were trimmed by 11 bases and 2 bases, with 16 bases remaining between them. The CDR3 consists of 13 residues. The germline gives CDR1 MNHNY, CDR2 SVGAGI (reference sequence). The CDR3 DNA reads as TGTGCCTCATCGAAGGGTTTAACCTACGAGCAGTACTTC. This encodes CASSKGLTYEQYF.

The chain has TRBV6-1 and TRBJ1-2; no reliable D call. Germline CDR1 MNHNS, CDR2 SASEGT. Trimming left V 4 bases short and J 0 bases short, with 18 bases between. The CDR3 is made up of 17 amino acids. The CDR3 spells CASSAQTLTSSNYGYTF. The CDR3, as DNA: TGTGCCAGCAGTGCCCAAACCTTGACCTCCTCTAACTATGGCTACACCTTC.

In its sample, this clone was seen once. The chain has TRBV11-2 and TRBJ1-1; D is undetermined. Trimming took off 1 base at V and 11 bases at J, with 14 bases between the two ends. This CDR3 contains 13 residues. CDR1 SGHAT and CDR2 FQNNGV come from the germline V gene. CDR3 protein: CASSLVGGFEAFF. In nucleotides, the CDR3 is TGTGCCAGCAGCTTAGTAGGTGGTTTCGAGGCTTTCTTT. The full variable domain, completed using reference TRBV11-2 and TRBJ1-1, is EAGVAQSPRYKIIEKRQSVAFWCNPISGHATLYWYQQILGQGPKLLIQFQNNGVVDDSQLPKDRFSAERLKGVDSTLKIQPAKLEDSAVYLCASSLVGGFEAFFGQGTRLTVV.

The gene calls are TRBV30 and TRBJ2-2; 7 bases line up with TRBD2. J was trimmed by 5 bases and V by 1 base; bases with no gene match: 4. This CDR3 has 14 residues. The germline gives CDR1 GTSNPN, CDR2 SVGIG (reference sequence). The CDR3: CAWSGREATGELFF. CDR3 sequence (DNA): TGTGCCTGGAGTGGCCGGGAGGCTACCGGGGAGCTGTTTTTT.

V is TRBV6-6 and J is TRBJ1-4; D may be TRBD1 (5 bases). Between the trimmed V and J ends, which lost 5 bases and 8 bases, there was a span of 18 bases. The CDR3 is made up of 15 amino acids. The germline V gene encodes CDR1 MNHNY and CDR2 SVGAGI (reference sequence). CDR3 nucleotides: TGTGCCAGCAGTCCCCCGGGGGGGGATGGCGAAAAACTGTTTTTT. Its translation: CASSPPGGDGEKLFF.

The gene calls are TRBV15 and TRBJ2-3, with a weak D call TRBD2 (5 bases). Germline CDR1 LNHNV, CDR2 YYDKDF (reference sequence). CDR3 length: 14 residues. The V end lost 0 bases, the J end lost 4 bases, and 8 bases lay between the germline ends. The CDR3 bases are TGTGCCACCAGCAGAGACGAGGGATCAGATACGCAGTATTTT. It translates to CATSRDEGSDTQYF.

The V and J genes are TRBV11-2 and TRBJ2-3; 8 bases are a match to TRBD1. The CDR3 runs 14 residues. Looked up from germline, CDR1 is SGHAT and CDR2 is FQNNGV. The ends lost 1 base at V and 4 bases at J; junction bases unmatched: 1. In nucleotides, the CDR3 is TGTGCCAGCAGCTTAGGGACAGGGTCAGATACGCAGTATTTT. Translated, it gives CASSLGTGSDTQYF.

The chain couples TRBV5-4 to TRBJ1-6, with 7 bases matching TRBD1. CDR1 and CDR2 (germline): SGHNT, YYREEE (reference sequence). The CDR3 sequence is 14 residues long. V was clipped by 4 bases and J by 6 bases; unmatched bases: 4. The CDR3 region is CASSRDSFNSPLHF. In nucleotides, the CDR3 is TGTGCCAGCAGCCGGGACAGTTTTAATTCACCCCTCCACTTT.

This chain connects TRBV9 to TRBJ2-7; tentatively, D is TRBD2 (5 bases). The V end was cut by 0 bases, the J end by 6 bases, with 13 bases between. In germline, CDR1 is SGDLS, CDR2 YYNGEE. CDR3 size: 14 residues. The CDR3 is CASSVAPSPREQYF. CDR3 in DNA: TGTGCCAGCAGCGTAGCTCCTAGCCCCCGCGAGCAGTACTTC.

The rearrangement uses TRBV5-1 and TRBJ2-2; D possibly matches TRBD1 or TRBD2 (5 bases each). This CDR3 comprises 13 residues. Germline V gene lookup returns CDR1 SGHRS and CDR2 YFSETQ. V lost 7 bases to trimming and J lost 6 bases, with 13 bases between them. CDR3 amino acids: CASGTDGSGELFF. The CDR3 nucleotides are TGCGCCAGCGGGACGGACGGGTCCGGGGAGCTGTTTTTT.

This clone was seen a handful of times. J is TRBJ1-4 and V is TRBV5-4; 9 bases fit TRBD1. The CDR3 has 15 amino acids. The V and J ends lost 4 bases and 4 bases, in that order; junction bases with no gene match: 5. Germline V CDR1 and CDR2: SGHNT, YYREEE (reference sequence). DNA of the CDR3: TGTGCCAGCAGCCTCGGACAGGGGATTAATGAAAAACTGTTTTTT. Translating gives CASSLGQGINEKLFF.

The genes are TRBV9 and TRBJ2-5; 8 bases are a match to TRBD1. With V trimmed by 1 base and J by 5 bases, 4 bases remained unmatched. The germline gives CDR1 SGDLS, CDR2 YYNGEE. The CDR3 is made up of 14 amino acids. The CDR3 region is CASSVSQGAETQYF. For the CDR3, the DNA is TGTGCCAGCAGCGTATCTCAGGGGGCCGAGACCCAGTACTTC.

This clone is a singleton in its sample. The chain couples TRBV2 to TRBJ1-1; TRBD1 matches 10 bases. The CDR3 loop spans 13 amino acids. The trim removed 4 bases at V and 5 bases at J, leaving 1 base unmatched. Germline V lookup: CDR1 SNHLY, CDR2 FYNNEI. This CDR3 reads CASSGDRGTEAFF. In nucleotides, the CDR3 is TGTGCCAGCAGTGGGGACAGGGGAACTGAAGCTTTCTTT.

This chain links TRBV4-3 with TRBJ1-4; D is ambiguous. The CDR3 loop spans 17 amino acids. V was clipped by 1 base and J by 0 bases, with 12 bases between them. Germline CDR1 LGHNA, CDR2 YSLEER. The CDR3 loop is CASSQVIRASTNEKLFF. CDR3 DNA: TGCGCCAGCAGCCAAGTGATTCGGGCATCAACTAATGAAAAACTGTTTTTT.

The chain joins TRBV6-5 to TRBJ2-2; possibly TRBD1 for D (6 bases). CDR1 and CDR2 from the germline V gene are MNHEY and SVGAGI. V was clipped by 6 bases and J by 4 bases, with 15 bases between them. The CDR3 runs 15 residues. This chain's CDR3 is CASRVPQGPTGELFF. Here the CDR3 DNA reads TGTGCCAGCAGGGTTCCCCAGGGGCCCACCGGGGAGCTGTTTTTT.

The chain recombines TRBV7-2 with TRBJ1-2; D gene uncertain. CDR3 length: 15 residues. Germline assignment: CDR1 SGHTA and CDR2 FQGNSA. Trimming left V 5 bases short and J 8 bases short, with 21 bases between. CDR3 region: CASSVSRTPLEGYTF. The CDR3 region has the DNA TGTGCCAGCAGCGTCTCCCGGACCCCCTTAGAGGGCTACACCTTC. The full variable domain, in which reference TRBV7-2 and TRBJ1-2 provide the parts outside the CDR3, is GAGVSQSPSNKVTEKGKDVELRCDPISGHTALYWYRQSLGQGLEFLIYFQGNSAPDKSGLPSDRFSAERTGGSVSTLTIQRTQQEDSAVYLCASSVSRTPLEGYTFGSGTRLTVV.

The chain uses TRBV19 and TRBJ2-2; 9 nucleotides line up with TRBD2. The V and J ends lost 10 bases and 2 bases, in that order; junction bases with no gene match: 5. CDR1 LNHDA and CDR2 SQIVND come from the germline V gene (reference sequence). The CDR3 sequence is 14 residues long. CDR3 region: CATASGINTGELFF. The CDR3 nucleotides read TGTGCCACGGCTAGCGGGATAAACACCGGGGAGCTGTTTTTT.

The chain links TRBV18 to TRBJ2-2, with D tentatively TRBD1 (5 bases). V was clipped by 8 bases and J by 4 bases, with 17 bases between them. The V gene's germline CDR1 is KGHSH and CDR2 LQKENI. This CDR3 comprises 15 residues. The CDR3 reads CASPPQGIITGELFF. The CDR3 region has the DNA TGTGCCAGCCCCCCCCAGGGAATAATCACCGGGGAGCTGTTTTTT.

The genes are TRBV4-3 and TRBJ2-3; 10 bases line up with TRBD2. J gave up 2 bases and V 2 bases, and 10 bases lay outside the gene matches. The CDR3 is made up of 18 amino acids. The V gene's germline CDR1 is LGHNA and CDR2 YSLEER. CDR3 nucleotide sequence: TGCGCCAGCAGCCAATCGCATATAGCGGGGGGCACCACAGATACGCAGTATTTT. The encoded protein is CASSQSHIAGGTTDTQYF.

The chain carries TRBV5-6 and TRBJ1-1; no firm D call. The CDR3 covers 11 residues. Trimming left V 4 bases short and J 7 bases short, with 8 bases between. Germline V gene sequence: CDR1 SGHDT, CDR2 YYEEEE. As DNA, the CDR3 is TGTGCCAGCAGCGACCGAGTTGAAGCTTTCTTT. This sequence encodes CASSDRVEAFF.

The CDR3 nucleotides are TGTGCCTTAGGCTCCTACGAGCAGTACTTC. This translates into CALGSYEQYF. The chain couples TRBV21-1 to TRBJ2-7. TRBV21-1 corresponds to a pseudogene. The CDR3 has 10 residues.

The chain has TRBV19 and TRBJ1-5, with D perhaps matching TRBD1 (5 bases). V lost 5 bases, J lost 4 bases, and 15 bases lay in between. This CDR3 has 15 amino acids. The germline CDR1 and CDR2 sequences are LNHDA and SQIVND (reference sequence). This CDR3 reads CASSYLGDGNQPQHF. The CDR3, as DNA: TGTGCCAGTAGTTACCTCGGGGACGGTAATCAGCCCCAGCATTTT. Combining the CDR3 with reference TRBV19 and TRBJ1-5 gives the whole variable domain DGGITQSPKYLFRKEGQNVTLSCEQNLNHDAMYWYRQDPGQGLRLIYYSQIVNDFQKGDIAEGYSVSREKKESFPLTVTSAQKNPTAFYLCASSYLGDGNQPQHFGDGTRLSIL.